Listed here are 31 T cell receptor beta chains from one sample, sequenced in a study of blood T cells in healthy people across ages. A J-beta primer mix and a sample-barcoded 5' primer were used in a second PCR of roughly 6 to 11 cycles. Via MiXCR, TCRdb re-called the 5' RACE reads, giving one row per CDR3 protein. The sample contains some 790,000 distinct CDR3 sequences, around 30% of which appear only once. The sequencing input was blood. These receptors were obtained from a woman older than 75 in good health.

This rearrangement joins TRBV11-3 to TRBJ1-1, with no clear D. CDR1 is SGHNT, CDR2 YENEEA, per germline. This CDR3 is 14 amino acids long. The V end lost 2 bases, the J end lost 1 base, and 8 bases lay between the germline ends. For the CDR3, the DNA is TGTGCCAGCAGCTTACAGAGTTGGAACACTGAAGCTTTCTTT. It is translated as CASSLQSWNTEAFF.

The gene calls are TRBV20-1 and TRBJ2-4; 13 bases map to TRBD2. Germline V CDR1 and CDR2: DFQATT, SNEGSKA (reference sequence). The length of the CDR3 is 17 residues. Germline trimming cut 6 bases from V and 9 bases from J; bases unmatched to any gene: 17. CDR3 loop: CSASPTKLAGGPGIQYF. DNA of the CDR3: TGCAGTGCCAGCCCAACCAAACTAGCGGGGGGGCCTGGCATTCAGTACTTC.

V gene TRBV4-2 combines with J gene TRBJ1-2; TRBD1 aligns across 10 bases. The CDR3 has 16 residues. Trimming removed 0 bases from V and 2 bases from J; junction bases left unmatched: 3. From germline, CDR1 is LGHNA and CDR2 YNFKEQ. The CDR3 sequence is CASSQELGQGNYGYTF. In DNA form, the CDR3 reads TGTGCCAGCAGCCAAGAATTGGGACAGGGGAACTATGGCTACACCTTC.

The count of this clonotype is one. The chain couples TRBV3-1 to TRBJ1-2; D is uncertain. Trimming pared 4 bases from V and 5 bases from J, leaving 20 bases between. The germline V gene has CDR1 LGHDT and CDR2 YNNKEL (reference sequence). The CDR3 contains 16 residues. Here the CDR3 reads CASSPTSVQPGYGYTF. The CDR3 nucleotides read TGTGCCAGCAGCCCCACCTCGGTGCAGCCCGGGTATGGCTACACCTTC.

There are many counts of this clonotype. The chain uses TRBV13 and TRBJ2-1; either TRBD1 or TRBD2 may supply D (6 bases each). This CDR3 contains 15 residues. V was pared by 2 bases and J by 3 bases, with 11 bases between. Germline assignment: CDR1 PRHDT and CDR2 FYEKMQ (reference sequence). CDR3 loop: CASSLTGAYYNEQFF. In DNA form, the CDR3 reads TGTGCCAGCAGCTTAACGGGGGCCTACTACAATGAGCAGTTCTTC.

Ten or more counts support this clonotype. The chain joins TRBV3-1 to TRBJ2-5, with D possibly matching TRBD1 (7 bases). Trimming took 3 bases from V and 1 from J, leaving 15 bases between them. This CDR3 is 16 amino acids long. Germline-derived CDR1 and CDR2 are LGHDT and YNNKEL (reference sequence). The CDR3, as DNA: TGTGCCAGCAGCCACAGGAGGGGGACAGTCCAAGAGACCCAGTACTTC. Encoded protein: CASSHRRGTVQETQYF.

A note on this clonotype: This may arise from a read error, as a much more abundant clone is one base away. This chain links TRBV6-6 with TRBJ2-4; D is perhaps TRBD1 or TRBD2 (7 bases each). The V end lost 7 bases, the J end lost 15 bases, and 19 bases lay between the germline ends. There are 12 residues in the CDR3. Germline lookup yields CDR1 MNHNY and CDR2 SVGAGI (reference sequence). CDR3 in amino acids: CASNQAGGERYF. CDR3 nucleotide sequence: TGTGCCAGCAACCAAGCAGGGGGGGAGCGGTACTTC.

The genes are TRBV4-1 and TRBJ2-7; 12 bases agree with TRBD2. The CDR3 is 17 amino acids. V lost 4 bases to trimming and J lost 0 bases; unmatched junction nucleotides: 7. Germline values: CDR1 MGHRA, CDR2 YSYEKL. The CDR3 coding sequence is TGCGCCAGCAGCCCCCACCGACTAGCGGGAGCCTCCTACGAGCAGTACTTC. Its translation is CASSPHRLAGASYEQYF.

The chain carries TRBV6-1 and TRBJ1-2, with a weak D call TRBD1 (5 bases). The V and J ends lost 7 bases and 2 bases respectively, with 17 bases between them. The CDR3 runs 15 residues. Germline loops: CDR1 MNHNS, CDR2 SASEGT. The CDR3 sequence: CASNLNGAPNYGYTF. CDR3 DNA: TGTGCCAGCAATCTTAACGGGGCACCAAACTATGGCTACACCTTC.

This clonotype came up once. V is TRBV7-9 and J is TRBJ2-1; 9 nucleotides agree with TRBD2. Trimming took 5 bases from V and 15 from J; bases not matched to a gene: 23. Germline V gives CDR1 SEHNR, CDR2 FQNEAQ (reference sequence). The CDR3 covers 17 residues. CDR3 region: CASSPQEGAGGQETRFF. In DNA, the CDR3 is TGTGCCAGCAGCCCCCAGGAGGGTGCGGGGGGGCAAGAGACCCGGTTCTTC.

This clonotype was picked up many times. This may stem from a read error, because a much larger clone lies one nucleotide away. V usage is TRBV7-2 and J usage is TRBJ2-5; D is perhaps TRBD1 (6 bases). The CDR3 is 13 amino acids. The V end lost 3 bases, the J end lost 3 bases, and 8 bases lay between the germline ends. The germline V gene encodes CDR1 SGHTA and CDR2 FQGNSA. CDR3 DNA sequence: TGTGCCAGCAGCTTCCACAGGGAAGAGACCCAGTACTTC. Its protein is CASSFHREETQYF.

Comments on this clonotype: This may stem from a read error, because a much larger clone lies one nucleotide away. The chain's CDR3 is CSGRRTHAEAFF. The CDR3 DNA sequence: TGCAGCGGGAGGCGGACCCACGCTGAAGCTTTCTTT. The chain links TRBV29-1 to TRBJ1-1; no reliable D call. CDR1 and CDR2 (germline): SQVTM, ANQGSEA. This CDR3 comprises 12 residues. Trimming removed 7 bases at V and 6 bases at J, with 15 bases between.

This rearrangement joins TRBV6-2 or TRBV6-3 to TRBJ1-5; 7 bases are a match to TRBD1. In germline, CDR1 is MNHEY, CDR2 SVGEGT. V shed 2 bases and J 6 bases; nucleotides not matched to a gene: 4. The CDR3 is 14 amino acids. The CDR3 nucleotides read TGTGCCAGCAGTTACCCAGGGGGGGGTCAGCCCCAGCATTTT. Translation gives CASSYPGGGQPQHF.

This clonotype was seen many times. The V and J genes are TRBV4-3 and TRBJ2-3; possibly TRBD1 for D (6 bases). The V gene's germline CDR1 is LGHNA and CDR2 YSLEER. CDR3 length: 16 amino acids. V lost 0 bases, J lost 2 bases, and 12 bases lay in between. The CDR3, as DNA: TGCGCCAGCAGCCAAGATAGCAGGGGTACCACAGATACGCAGTATTTT. It translates to CASSQDSRGTTDTQYF.

This clonotype was detected only a few times. Possible read error: a much larger clone is one base away. The CDR3, as DNA: TGTGCCAGCAGCCGAGGAACAGGGGAAGAGACCCAGTACTTC. Protein sequence: CASSRGTGEETQYF. The chain joins TRBV4-2 to TRBJ2-7, with TRBD1 identical over 7 bases. The J call may be wrong; the DNA end is better matched by TRBJ2-5. The CDR3 totals 14 residues. Germline V gene lookup returns CDR1 LGHNA and CDR2 YNFKEQ.

This clonotype has at least ten counts. The CDR3 sequence: CASRLGTVSYEQYF. DNA for the CDR3: TGTGCCAGCAGACTCGGGACAGTCTCCTACGAGCAGTACTTC. This chain links TRBV6-5 with TRBJ2-7, with 7 bases that match TRBD1. The CDR3 is 14 residues long. Germline CDR1 is MNHEY and CDR2 is SVGAGI. V lost 6 bases to trimming and J lost 0 bases; unmatched junction nucleotides: 5.

Of note for this clonotype: At one end the junction does not follow the germline gene, possibly because of a read error. V gene TRBV7-3 combines with J gene TRBJ2-5, with 10 bases aligning to TRBD1. The J call may not be correct, given that the DNA end is closer to TRBJ2-7. This CDR3 spans 15 amino acids. Germline V lookup: CDR1 SGHTA, CDR2 FQGTGA. The CDR3 DNA sequence: TGTGCCAGCAGCGTAACCGGGACAGGGGTATACGAGCAGTACTTC. Translating gives CASSVTGTGVYEQYF.

This clonotype has a count of ten or more. The chain recombines TRBV6-5 with TRBJ1-2; the D is unclear. Germline V CDR1 and CDR2: MNHEY, SVGAGI. The CDR3 length is 14 residues. With 0 bases removed from V and 8 bases from J, the gap between germline ends came to 13 bases. This CDR3 reads CASSYSGKSNGYTF. Written as DNA, the CDR3 is TGTGCCAGCAGTTACTCGGGCAAATCTAACGGCTACACCTTC.

V usage is TRBV20-1 and J usage is TRBJ1-6; weak D call: TRBD1 (5 bases). Trimming took off 0 bases at V and 14 bases at J, with 14 bases between the two ends. The germline V gene encodes CDR1 DFQATT and CDR2 SNEGSKA (reference sequence). The CDR3 is made up of 13 amino acids. Here the CDR3 DNA reads TGCAGTGCTAGAGATAGGGTGGGGCAGACCCTCCACTTT. Encoded protein: CSARDRVGQTLHF.

The chain has TRBV6-2 or TRBV6-3 and TRBJ1-1; no clear D. The CDR3 runs 14 residues. Germline V gene data show CDR1 as MNHEY and CDR2 as SVGEGT. The ends were cut back, 9 bases at V and 5 bases at J, with 19 bases in the middle. As DNA, the CDR3 is TGTGCCAGTAGGTACCAGGTTTATAGGACTGAAGCTTTCTTT. As protein: CASRYQVYRTEAFF.

The V gene is TRBV7-3, the J gene TRBJ2-1; D might be TRBD2 (6 bases). Germline-derived CDR1 and CDR2 are SGHTA and FQGTGA. Between the trimmed V and J ends, which lost 5 bases and 1 base, there was a span of 15 bases. The length of the CDR3 is 16 residues. The CDR3 here is CASSLVRRESYNEQFF. The CDR3 DNA reads as TGTGCCAGCAGCCTCGTGAGGAGGGAATCCTACAATGAGCAGTTCTTC.

On this clonotype itself: With a much larger clone just one base away, this may be a read error. V gene TRBV7-2 combines with J gene TRBJ1-2, with 8 bases lining up with TRBD1. This CDR3 spans 16 amino acids. Germline trimming cut 5 bases from V and 4 bases from J; bases unmatched to any gene: 12. Per germline, CDR1 SGHTA and CDR2 FQGNSA. The CDR3 sequence: CASSPTGAGFSYGYTF. The CDR3 nucleotides are TGTGCCAGCAGCCCGACAGGGGCGGGTTTTAGCTATGGCTACACCTTC.

This clonotype was picked up a small number of times. This may arise from a read error, as a much more abundant clone is one base away. The V call is TRBV11-2, the J call TRBJ2-7; 12 bases are shared with TRBD2. The CDR3 has 15 residues. The germline V gene encodes CDR1 SGHAT and CDR2 FQNNGV. J was trimmed by 7 bases and V by 3 bases; bases with no gene match: 7. CDR3 loop: CASSLLAGGPSEQYF. The CDR3 DNA is TGTGCCAGCAGCTTGCTAGCGGGGGGGCCTAGTGAGCAGTACTTC.

This rearrangement joins TRBV10-3 to TRBJ2-7, with 12 nucleotides matching TRBD2. CDR1 and CDR2 from the germline V gene are ENHRY and SYGVKD. The CDR3 has 16 amino acids. Losses at the gene ends were 10 bases for V and 0 bases for J; bases not matched to a gene: 10. CDR3 residues: CATSLAGGLGSYEQYF. The CDR3 bases are TGTGCCACTTCCCTAGCGGGAGGGCTTGGCTCCTACGAGCAGTACTTC.

The J gene is TRBJ2-1, the V gene TRBV27; TRBD1 or TRBD2 may be the D gene (6 bases each). The J call may be in error: the DNA end matches TRBJ2-7 better. The germline gives CDR1 MNHEY, CDR2 SMNVEV (reference sequence). This CDR3 region has 17 residues. Written as DNA, the CDR3 is TGTGCCAGCAGTTTACGGGGGCAATCCTTCCTTTACAATGAGCAGTACTTC. Its protein is CASSLRGQSFLYNEQYF.

There are many counts of this clonotype. V and J are TRBV20-1 and TRBJ2-3; the D is unclear. In germline, CDR1 is DFQATT, CDR2 SNEGSKA (reference sequence). This CDR3 region has 13 residues. The ends were cut back, 6 bases at V and 2 bases at J, with 12 bases in the middle. DNA of the CDR3: TGCAGTGCCCTAAGTGGCCCCACAGATACGCAGTATTTT. This codes for CSALSGPTDTQYF.

This clonotype has at least ten counts. The chain joins TRBV20-1 to TRBJ2-3; D gene unclear. This CDR3 comprises 12 residues. Germline loops: CDR1 DFQATT, CDR2 SNEGSKA (reference sequence). V shed 1 base and J shed 7 bases, with 9 bases lying between them. The CDR3: CSARVVGNTQYF. DNA of the CDR3: TGCAGTGCTAGAGTGGTAGGGAATACGCAGTATTTT.

This clonotype has a single count. A read error may produce the germline difference seen at one junction end. The chain has TRBV12-3 or TRBV12-4 and TRBJ2-3; possible D gene TRBD1, 5 bases. The CDR3 runs 15 residues. In DNA, the CDR3 is TGTGCCAGCAGTCCCCGCACGCAGGGCACAGATGCGCAGTATTTT. Translated, it gives CASSPRTQGTDAQYF.

The chain carries TRBV6-2 or TRBV6-3 and TRBJ1-1, with 8 bases lining up with TRBD1. The V and J ends lost 7 bases and 11 bases, in that order; junction bases with no gene match: 27. CDR1 and CDR2 from the germline V gene are MNHEY and SVGEGT. The CDR3 has 18 residues. The CDR3 sequence: CASNRGQGQLTGSSKAFF. The CDR3, as DNA: TGTGCCAGCAATCGCGGACAGGGCCAACTAACAGGTTCATCGAAGGCTTTCTTT.

This clonotype was seen repeatedly, ten times or more. This sequence joins TRBV5-6 and TRBJ2-1, with D tentatively TRBD1 (5 bases). V lost 4 bases to trimming and J lost 9 bases, with 11 bases between them. CDR3 length: 12 residues. Looked up from germline, CDR1 is SGHDT and CDR2 is YYEEEE. The CDR3 loop reads CASSQGVAEQFF. As DNA, the CDR3 is TGTGCCAGCAGCCAAGGGGTGGCTGAGCAGTTCTTC.

This clonotype was counted ten times or more. This chain joins TRBV28 and TRBJ1-6, with D possibly being TRBD1 (6 bases). Trimming left V 2 bases short and J 9 bases short, with 11 bases between. Germline values: CDR1 MDHEN, CDR2 SYDVKM. The CDR3 contains 14 residues. The CDR3 DNA reads as TGTGCCAGCAGTTTACCCAGGGGCGTTTCACCCCTCCACTTT. Amino acid sequence: CASSLPRGVSPLHF.